The 22 T cell receptor beta chains reported below all come from one sample, sequenced in a study of early T cells in non-severe SARS-CoV-2 infection. One entry per CDR3 protein results from TCRdb running MiXCR on the 5' RACE reads. The data show more than 50,000 distinct CDR3 sequences, with 15% seen just once and about 9.1% held by the top ten. The starting material was whole blood, obtained at baseline. The receptors shown here come from an adult who was a healthcare worker with PCR-confirmed SARS-CoV-2 infection or an uninfected control (not recorded which).

This clonotype was recorded a few times. The J gene is TRBJ2-2, the V gene TRBV19, with 7 nucleotides matching TRBD1. Looked up from germline, CDR1 is LNHDA and CDR2 is SQIVND (reference sequence). The CDR3 covers 13 residues. The junction had 2 bases not matched to a gene; V was cut back by 4 bases and J by 6 bases. The DNA for the CDR3 is TGTGCCAGTAGTAGAGGACAGGCCGGGGAGCTGTTTTTT. It yields the protein CASSRGQAGELFF.

The chain couples TRBV12-3 or TRBV12-4 to TRBJ1-1, with 9 bases fitting TRBD1. The V gene end was trimmed by 5 bases and the J gene end by 4 bases; junction bases not matched to a gene: 5. This CDR3 contains 14 residues. CDR3 sequence reads: CASSLQGAGTEAFF. DNA of the CDR3: TGTGCCAGCAGTCTACAGGGGGCTGGCACTGAAGCTTTCTTT.

This chain connects TRBV4-1 to TRBJ1-1; D not resolved. This CDR3 comprises 16 residues. Germline V gene data show CDR1 as MGHRA and CDR2 as YSYEKL. Trimming pared 4 bases from V and 1 base from J, leaving 16 bases between. CDR3 bases: TGCGCCAGCAGCCGCTTATCGGGATTCCCGAACACTGAAGCTTTCTTT. Its protein is CASSRLSGFPNTEAFF.

V and J are TRBV30 and TRBJ2-1; 7 bases align to TRBD1. This CDR3 has 16 residues. Losses at the gene ends were 4 bases for V and 0 bases for J; bases not matched to a gene: 9. From germline, CDR1 is GTSNPN and CDR2 SVGIG (reference sequence). The DNA of the CDR3 is TGTGCCTGGAAAGGGGGCGGAGCGAGCTCCTACAATGAGCAGTTCTTC. Translating gives CAWKGGGASSYNEQFF.

In this sample, this clonotype turned up many times. This sequence joins TRBV4-2 and TRBJ1-2; TRBD1 matches at 8 bases. The length of the CDR3 is 18 residues. V was clipped by 0 bases and J by 3 bases; unmatched bases: 12. The germline V gene encodes CDR1 LGHNA and CDR2 YNFKEQ. The CDR3 region is CASSQDSAGTGFDYGYTF. CDR3 nucleotide sequence: TGTGCCAGCAGCCAAGATAGTGCGGGGACAGGCTTTGACTATGGCTACACCTTC.

This rearrangement joins TRBV7-9 to TRBJ1-6; D is unclear. V shed 4 bases and J shed 9 bases, with 13 bases lying between them. The length of the CDR3 is 14 residues. In germline, CDR1 is SEHNR, CDR2 FQNEAQ (reference sequence). The CDR3 reads CASSSVVVGSPLHF. The CDR3 DNA follows: TGTGCCAGCAGCTCAGTTGTGGTAGGTTCACCCCTCCACTTT.

This clonotype was seen more than once but under ten times. V and J are TRBV5-1 and TRBJ2-5, with a possible D match to TRBD1 (6 bases). Looked up from germline, CDR1 is SGHRS and CDR2 is YFSETQ. V shed 3 bases and J shed 7 bases, with 19 bases lying between them. The CDR3 totals 15 residues. CDR3 residues: CASSSAQGRQGTQYF. Here the CDR3 DNA reads TGCGCCAGCAGCTCGGCACAGGGACGCCAGGGGACCCAGTACTTC.

The chain is built from TRBV6-6 and TRBJ1-1, with D perhaps matching TRBD1 (6 bases). V dropped 4 bases and J dropped 2 bases, with 17 bases sitting between them. The CDR3 covers 16 residues. Germline lookup yields CDR1 MNHNY and CDR2 SVGAGI (reference sequence). CDR3 sequence reads: CASSSGGGLPNTEAFF. The CDR3, as DNA: TGTGCCAGCAGTTCTGGGGGGGGGCTTCCTAACACTGAAGCTTTCTTT.

This clonotype occurred many times. V usage is TRBV7-9 and J usage is TRBJ2-1; 10 positions agree with TRBD2. V was pared by 6 bases and J by 4 bases, with 18 bases of the junction left unmatched. CDR1 and CDR2 (germline): SEHNR, FQNEAQ (reference sequence). There are 19 residues in the CDR3. This CDR3 is CASRPGTSVPKGVYNEQFF. CDR3 DNA sequence: TGTGCCAGCAGGCCCGGGACTAGCGTTCCAAAGGGGGTGTACAATGAGCAGTTCTTC.

This clonotype ranks as medium-sized. The V and J genes are TRBV20-1 and TRBJ2-7; 13 bases line up with TRBD2. The CDR3 runs 18 residues. From germline, CDR1 is DFQATT and CDR2 SNEGSKA (reference sequence). The V gene end was trimmed by 1 base and the J gene end by 2 bases; junction bases not matched to a gene: 11. The CDR3 DNA reads TGCAGTGCTAGAGCCATCCCCGGACTAGCGGGAGACCCCTACGAGCAGTACTTC. Its translation: CSARAIPGLAGDPYEQYF.

The J gene is TRBJ2-4, the V gene TRBV6-5; 8 nucleotides align to TRBD1. The CDR3 contains 13 residues. J was trimmed by 9 bases and V by 7 bases; bases with no gene match: 8. CDR1 and CDR2 from the germline V gene are MNHEY and SVGAGI. The CDR3 nucleotides are TGTGCCAGCACCCCAAACACAGGGGGCATTCAGTACTTC. Translating it yields CASTPNTGGIQYF.

This clonotype appeared a few times. The chain uses TRBV27 and TRBJ2-7; D not certain. Germline V gene lookup returns CDR1 MNHEY and CDR2 SMNVEV (reference sequence). The CDR3 length is 14 residues. V shed 5 bases and J shed 5 bases, with 16 bases lying between them. The CDR3 DNA reads TGTGCCAGCAGTCCCTCGGTAAACCCCCACGAGCAGTACTTC. Encoded protein: CASSPSVNPHEQYF.

This clonotype was seen more than once but under ten times. This chain joins TRBV10-3 and TRBJ2-4; tentatively, D is TRBD1 (5 bases). This CDR3 is built from 15 residues. Trimming stripped 4 bases from V and 7 bases from J, with 17 bases between. The V gene's germline CDR1 is ENHRY and CDR2 SYGVKD. The CDR3 spells CAISGTGRVSNIQYF. CDR3 sequence (DNA): TGTGCCATCAGTGGTACTGGCAGGGTTTCGAACATTCAGTACTTC.

This clonotype was picked up many times. The chain links TRBV27 to TRBJ1-2; possible D gene TRBD1, 5 bases. This CDR3 is built from 13 residues. Per the germline V gene, CDR1 is MNHEY and CDR2 is SMNVEV (reference sequence). Trimming cost V 2 bases and J 6 bases, with 10 bases left between them. CDR3 residues: CASSLKGIDGYTF. Written as DNA, the CDR3 is TGTGCCAGCAGTTTAAAGGGGATTGATGGCTACACCTTC.

This sequence joins TRBV13 and TRBJ1-6; the D gene is possibly TRBD1 (5 bases). V was pared by 0 bases and J by 13 bases, with 13 bases between. The V gene's germline CDR1 is PRHDT and CDR2 FYEKMQ (reference sequence). The CDR3 is 14 residues long. CDR3 DNA: TGTGCCAGCAGCTTAGGCCTTGGGGGTTCGCCCCTCCACTTT. Amino acids: CASSLGLGGSPLHF.

The table lists this clonotype with a few counts. V usage is TRBV11-2 and J usage is TRBJ2-7; D is uncertain. V lost 0 bases and J 0 bases, leaving 6 bases between the germline ends. The V gene's germline CDR1 is SGHAT and CDR2 FQNNGV. The CDR3 totals 14 residues. CDR3 sequence reads: CASSLDGNSYEQYF. CDR3 nucleotides: TGTGCCAGCAGCTTAGACGGCAACTCCTACGAGCAGTACTTC. Filled out from reference TRBV11-2 and TRBJ2-7, the complete variable domain reads EAGVAQSPRYKIIEKRQSVAFWCNPISGHATLYWYQQILGQGPKLLIQFQNNGVVDDSQLPKDRFSAERLKGVDSTLKIQPAKLEDSAVYLCASSLDGNSYEQYFGPGTRLTVT.

This chain joins TRBV29-1 and TRBJ1-2; D is undetermined. V lost 3 bases and J lost 10, with 15 bases in between. Per germline, CDR1 SQVTM and CDR2 ANQGSEA. This CDR3 comprises 12 residues. The CDR3 bases are TGCAGCGTTGATGGTACGGAAGACCACTACACCTTC. Protein: CSVDGTEDHYTF. The full variable domain, rest sourced from reference TRBV29-1 and TRBJ1-2, is SAVISQKPSRDICQRGTSLTIQCQVDSQVTMMFWYRQQPGQSLTLIATANQGSEATYESGFVIDKFPISRPNLTFSTLTVSNMSPEDSSIYLCSVDGTEDHYTFGSGTRLTVV.

This clonotype was picked up a small number of times. The chain is built from TRBV5-1 and TRBJ2-2, with a possible D match to TRBD2 (6 bases). Germline-derived CDR1 and CDR2 are SGHRS and YFSETQ. V gave up 4 bases and J gave up 6 bases, with 10 bases separating them. This CDR3 has 13 residues. CDR3 DNA sequence: TGCGCCAGCAGCATCACTAGCCCCGGGGAGCTGTTTTTT. Translating gives CASSITSPGELFF.

The chain has TRBV20-1 and TRBJ1-4; D ambiguous. Germline lookup yields CDR1 DFQATT and CDR2 SNEGSKA (reference sequence). Trimming stripped 1 base from V and 8 bases from J, with 11 bases between. The CDR3 loop spans 13 amino acids. CDR3 sequence: CSARGGQGEKLFF. The CDR3 DNA follows: TGCAGTGCTAGAGGAGGGCAAGGGGAAAAACTGTTTTTT.

The gene calls are TRBV28 and TRBJ2-5; D is unclear. The CDR3 length is 14 residues. V dropped 2 bases and J dropped 6 bases, with 13 bases sitting between them. Per the germline V gene, CDR1 is MDHEN and CDR2 is SYDVKM. CDR3 nucleotide sequence: TGTGCCAGCAGTTTAACGCGCAGCTGGCAGACCCAGTACTTC. Protein product: CASSLTRSWQTQYF.

This clonotype was detected a few times. CDR3 sequence (DNA): TGCAGTGCTAGAGATTTAAACAGGGGGCCAGATACGCAGTATTTT. This encodes CSARDLNRGPDTQYF. The gene calls are TRBV20-1 and TRBJ2-3, with TRBD1 matching over 9 bases. From germline, CDR1 is DFQATT and CDR2 SNEGSKA (reference sequence). V lost 0 bases, J lost 4 bases, and 5 bases stayed unmatched. This CDR3 has 15 amino acids.

This clonotype occurred many times. The chain recombines TRBV7-9 with TRBJ2-1; 10 bases are shared with TRBD2. Germline lookup yields CDR1 SEHNR and CDR2 FQNEAQ (reference sequence). The ends lost 3 bases at V and 0 bases at J; junction bases unmatched: 2. The CDR3 is 16 residues long. CDR3 coding DNA: TGTGCCAGCAGCTTCCCTAGCGGGAGCTCCTACAATGAGCAGTTCTTC. It codes for CASSFPSGSSYNEQFF. Complete variable domain (other parts from reference TRBV7-9 and TRBJ2-1): DTGVSQNPRHKITKRGQNVTFRCDPISEHNRLYWYRQTLGQGPEFLTYFQNEAQLEKSRLLSDRFSAERPKGSFSTLEIQRTEQGDSAMYLCASSFPSGSSYNEQFFGPGTRLTVL.